Below, 17 T cell receptor beta chains from the same sample are listed, as sequenced in a study of identical twins' blood T cells. TCRdb independently ran MiXCR on the 5' RACE reads; one entry per CDR3 protein. The top ten hold more than 5.5% of the sample, which has hundreds of thousands of distinct CDR3 sequences, 28% seen once. The sequencing sample was made of PBMCs. The receptors originated from a woman between 18 and 49 years old in good health.

This clonotype appeared a few times. The chain carries TRBV27 and TRBJ1-6, with 8 bases aligning to TRBD1. Trimming at V came to 3 bases and at J to 4 bases, leaving 14 bases not matched to a gene. This CDR3 is 19 amino acids long. Germline values: CDR1 MNHEY, CDR2 SMNVEV (reference sequence). The DNA of the CDR3 is TGTGCCAGCAGTTTGAACCAAGGACAGGGCCTTGCATATAATTCACCCCTCCACTTT. Residues: CASSLNQGQGLAYNSPLHF.

The rearrangement uses TRBV29-1 and TRBJ2-2; the D is unclear. Trimming removed 4 bases from V and 3 bases from J, with 9 bases in between. This CDR3 region has 13 residues. CDR1 and CDR2 (germline): SQVTM, ANQGSEA. CDR3 region: CSVVLTDTGELFF. In nucleotides, the CDR3 is TGCAGCGTTGTGTTGACGGACACCGGGGAGCTGTTTTTT.

About this clonotype itself: With a much larger clone just one base away, this may be a read error. The chain employs TRBV2 and TRBJ1-5; D not resolved. CDR3 length equals 13 residues. Germline lookup yields CDR1 SNHLY and CDR2 FYNNEI. Trimming stripped 7 bases from V and 2 bases from J, with 9 bases between. CDR3 sequence: CASTYLCNQPQHF. The CDR3 nucleotides read TGTGCCAGCACCTACCTATGCAATCAGCCCCAGCATTTT.

Note on this clonotype: One junction end does not reproduce the germline sequence, and a read error may be involved. This chain joins TRBV5-1 and TRBJ2-7; 12 nucleotides agree with TRBD2. The CDR3 extends over 13 amino acids. Germline CDR1 reads SGHRS; CDR2 reads YFSETQ. The CDR3 loop is CASTTSGRNDQYF. CDR3 sequence (DNA): TGCGCCAGCACGACTAGCGGGAGAAACGATCAGTACTTC.

This clonotype has more than one count but fewer than ten. The rearrangement joins TRBV29-1 to TRBJ1-3; D is unresolved. Trimming shortened V by 4 bases and J by 4 bases, and 5 bases separated the two germline ends. This CDR3 region has 11 residues. The germline CDR1 and CDR2 sequences are SQVTM and ANQGSEA. CDR3 nucleotides: TGCAGCGTTGTTGGGGGAAACACCATATATTTT. Amino acids: CSVVGGNTIYF.

This clonotype was counted at least ten times. The genes are TRBV20-1 and TRBJ2-2, with unresolved D. Germline V gene lookup returns CDR1 DFQATT and CDR2 SNEGSKA (reference sequence). The CDR3 totals 14 residues. The V and J ends lost 3 bases and 1 base respectively, with 9 bases between them. The CDR3 protein is CSARVEGNTGELFF. CDR3 nucleotides: TGCAGTGCTAGGGTTGAAGGGAACACCGGGGAGCTGTTTTTT.

The CDR3 region has the DNA TGCGCCAGCAGCACCGGACAGGGCGATACGCAGTATTTT. This translates into CASSTGQGDTQYF. This chain connects TRBV5-1 to TRBJ2-3; 8 nucleotides line up with TRBD1. V shed 4 bases and J 6 bases; nucleotides not matched to a gene: 4. In germline, CDR1 is SGHRS, CDR2 YFSETQ. This CDR3 has 13 residues.

This clonotype was found many times. The chain links TRBV28 to TRBJ1-2, with D perhaps TRBD1 (6 bases). CDR1 and CDR2 from the germline V gene are MDHEN and SYDVKM. This CDR3 has 16 amino acids. Trimming removed 8 bases from V and 1 base from J, with 20 bases in between. CDR3 DNA: TGTGCCAGCTCGGGGGCAGACCAACTCCTTAACTATGGCTACACCTTC. Encoded protein: CASSGADQLLNYGYTF.

This clonotype was seen many times. The J gene is TRBJ1-3, the V gene TRBV29-1; D call uncertain. CDR3 length equals 17 residues. The V end lost 0 bases, the J end lost 0 bases, and 15 bases lay between the germline ends. Germline-derived CDR1 and CDR2 are SQVTM and ANQGSEA. CDR3 residues: CSVEDRRERLSGNTIYF. The CDR3 bases are TGCAGCGTTGAAGATCGACGGGAACGACTCTCTGGAAACACCATATATTTT.

CDR3 in amino acids: CASSPRSSGTVLVNYGYTF. In DNA form, the CDR3 reads TGTGCCAGCAGCCCAAGATCCTCCGGGACAGTCCTAGTTAACTATGGCTACACCTTC. The V and J genes are TRBV7-2 and TRBJ1-2, with TRBD1 identical over 7 bases. The CDR3 is 19 residues long. V shed 5 bases and J 1 base; nucleotides not matched to a gene: 19. Germline V gene sequence: CDR1 SGHTA, CDR2 FQGNSA.

This clonotype was seen ten or more times. V usage is TRBV29-1 and J usage is TRBJ1-4; TRBD1 is a possible D gene (5 bases). Germline V lookup: CDR1 SQVTM, CDR2 ANQGSEA. The ends were cut back, 4 bases at V and 10 bases at J, with 19 bases in the middle. The CDR3 is 14 amino acids. The CDR3 reads CSVGQPGTGGKLFF. DNA of the CDR3: TGCAGCGTTGGACAACCCGGGACCGGAGGAAAACTGTTTTTT.

This clonotype has a handful of counts. The chain combines TRBV20-1 with TRBJ2-3; a weak D match, TRBD2 (6 bases). The CDR3 is 14 amino acids. V was pared by 4 bases and J by 1 base, with 12 bases between. Germline CDR1 is DFQATT and CDR2 is SNEGSKA (reference sequence). This chain's CDR3 is CSATRLDGTDTQYF. Written as DNA, the CDR3 is TGCAGTGCTACTAGACTAGACGGCACAGATACGCAGTATTTT.

This clonotype was picked up a small number of times. The genes are TRBV29-1 and TRBJ2-1, with 10 bases lining up with TRBD2. CDR1 SQVTM and CDR2 ANQGSEA come from the germline V gene. The V segment lost 7 bases and the J segment 4 bases; nucleotides outside the gene matches: 7. The CDR3 length is 14 residues. DNA for the CDR3: TGCAGCGCCGCCGGGACTAGCGTTTACAATGAGCAGTTCTTC. Protein: CSAAGTSVYNEQFF.

Only a few counts were recorded for this clonotype. V gene TRBV12-3 or TRBV12-4 combines with J gene TRBJ1-3; no clear D gene. V shed 3 bases and J shed 7 bases, with 10 bases lying between them. The CDR3 covers 13 residues. CDR3 protein: CASSFSMPNTIYF. The CDR3 region has the DNA TGTGCCAGCAGTTTCTCGATGCCGAACACCATATATTTT.

The chain couples TRBV29-1 to TRBJ1-1; no definite D call. Germline values: CDR1 SQVTM, CDR2 ANQGSEA. CDR3 length equals 12 residues. V was clipped by 7 bases and J by 4 bases, with 13 bases between them. The CDR3 spells CSGEDRGTEAFF. CDR3 nucleotides: TGCAGCGGTGAGGACCGCGGCACTGAAGCTTTCTTT.

V gene TRBV11-2 combines with J gene TRBJ1-4, with a weak D call TRBD1 (5 bases). Germline lookup yields CDR1 SGHAT and CDR2 FQNNGV. The V end lost 5 bases, the J end lost 3 bases, and 10 bases lay between the germline ends. The CDR3 loop spans 14 amino acids. The CDR3 is CASSRWGANEKLFF. The CDR3 nucleotides are TGTGCCAGCAGCCGCTGGGGGGCTAATGAAAAACTGTTTTTT. The variable domain in full, completed from reference TRBV11-2 and TRBJ1-4, reads EAGVAQSPRYKIIEKRQSVAFWCNPISGHATLYWYQQILGQGPKLLIQFQNNGVVDDSQLPKDRFSAERLKGVDSTLKIQPAKLEDSAVYLCASSRWGANEKLFFGSGTQLSVL.

With regard to this clonotype: The junction does not match germline at one end; this may be a read error. The gene calls are TRBV5-1 and TRBJ2-3, with D hard to call. CDR3 size: 14 residues. The V gene's germline CDR1 is SGHRS and CDR2 YFSETQ. The CDR3 is CASSLDQSLDMQYF. DNA for the CDR3: TGCGCCAGCAGCTTGGATCAGAGCCTGGATATGCAGTATTTT.